This T cell receptor (beta chain) was identified in a study of response to subunit inactivated influenza vaccine (dated by TCRdb to 2016 to 2019). Study-level background: Deep quantitative profiling of the T cell receptor repertoire was used in the study to follow responses to a trivalent subunit inactivated influenza vaccine. The paper as a whole reports these results and caveats: It was suggested by the authors that each seasonal influenza vaccination may recruit only a limited number of new T cells.

V drops 3 bases and J drops 1 base, leaving 9 bases in between. Its CDR3 holds 14 amino acids, cysteine through phenylalanine. The read is trimmed to its CDR3 DNA, 42 bases read in frame from base 1. The protocol used for the library was RT-PCR. The sequencer listed for this sample is Illumina HiSeq 2500. TCRdb trimmed the raw reads at Q25, called clones with MiXCR and kept productive beta chains. Each CDR3 protein gets just one entry, which takes the most common genes and DNA from the rows behind it. For this sample there are roughly 780,000 distinct CDR3 sequences; less than 20% appear just once. The top ten constitute about a tenth of the sample. This clonotype was seen many times. No cognate antigen has been identified for it. Base qualities are not provided; no much larger clone lies one nucleotide away.

The receptor's source is a man aged 50 to 59 who received an inactivated influenza vaccine. Donor details come from another sample of the same person, matched by shared clones. Rearrangement joined TRBV12-3 or TRBV12-4 to TRBJ1-1; no D segment can be confidently identified. The input for sequencing was PBMCs from blood, taken roughly 5 days after vaccination. The nucleotides read TGTGCCAGCAGTTTTGGAGGAGGGAACACTGAAGCTTTCTTT. It encodes CASSFGGGNTEAFF.